This T cell receptor beta chain was captured by sequencing in a study of blood T cell repertoires in COVID-19. Study-level background: Samples representing acute and convalescent COVID-19 were sourced from the United States, Italy and Spain. Sources were T cells, B-cell-depleted T cells, or PBMCs; the material itself was cDNA or gDNA.

This clone was detected only once. Unmatched junction bases numbered 8, after V lost 4 bases and J lost 3 bases. The CDR3 sequence is 17 residues long. Per the germline V gene, CDR1 is SGHRS and CDR2 is YFSETQ. Per the study methods: Cell counts per sample came from amplifying reference gene primers. Generated by immunoSEQ multiplex PCR, the TCRdb table keeps only in-frame clones and is missing some. That table is the source of V, J and clone size, and D and trimming were worked out from the DNA. The sample gives about 380,000 clones, around 92% of which show up once; more than 1% is in the top ten. The chain joins TRBV5-1 to TRBJ2-3; 13 bases agree with TRBD2. The receptor was isolated from a man aged 35 to 55 with acute or convalescent COVID-19. Sequenced sample: peripheral blood. As DNA, the CDR3 is TGCGCCAGCAGCCGCCAGACTAGCGGGGGGAAGACAGATACGCAGTATTTT. Residues: CASSRQTSGGKTDTQYF.